The rows below give T cell receptor beta chains drawn from one sample of a study of control samples from healthy donors and cancer patients. Here immunoSEQ multiplex PCR was the method, and the copy in TCRdb shows in-frame clones only, minus some. The repertoire holds about 83,000 clones, with 75% to 95% as singletons. The sample taken for sequencing was blood. Receptor source: a middle-aged man in good health. The CDR3 runs from the conserved cysteine through the conserved F or W.

v_call	j_call	cdr3_aa
TRBV2	TRBJ2-7	CASRQPSYEQYF
TRBV6-6	TRBJ1-5	CASRLTGAQPQHF
TRBV2	TRBJ1-5	CASSGRGGGSNQPQHF
TRBV4-1	TRBJ1-1	CASSLGRSTEAFF
TRBV29-1	TRBJ1-2	CSVESGYGYTF
TRBV12-3/TRBV12-4	TRBJ2-2	CASSLYEEELFF
TRBV25-1	TRBJ1-5	CASRPSGGGASQPQHF
TRBV6-5	TRBJ2-3	CATRAQGGTDTQYF
TRBV5-1	TRBJ2-3	CASKIGGTDTQYF
TRBV5-1	TRBJ2-1	CASSLGQEYNEQFF
TRBV4-3	TRBJ1-2	CASSQVGGVNYGYTF
TRBV7-9	TRBJ2-3	CASSLRSSTDTQYF
TRBV10-3	TRBJ1-5	CAISESGGGQPQHF